This T cell receptor beta chain was recovered during a study of shared clonotypes between healthy human individuals (dated by TCRdb to 2018 to 2020). Broadly, across the study: A couple of women and a few men aged 18 to 49 years were included in the cohort. For each donor, CD4 naive and CD4 memory were each run on three plates, CD8 naive on two plates, and CD8 memory on one plate. The study deeply sequenced blood TCR repertoires of roughly five healthy adults to estimate repertoire size and the extent of clonotype sharing between individuals. Libraries were prepared and TCR repertoires were sequenced by different laboratories using diverse techniques, in order to increase sequencing depth and limit assay-specific biases. Between about 0.94 and 8.9 billion PBMCs per donor were obtained by leukapheresis. The paper's findings and limits, for the study overall: Incomplete sequencing was indicated by rarefaction of sorted-subset datasets, despite the large sequencing depth. Only blood was sampled, and tissue TCR repertoires likely differ from those in blood. Sharing across several donors was observed for roughly 5% of naive CD4, 3% to 3.5% of naive CD8, over 2% of memory CD4, and less than 0.45% of memory CD8 clonotypes. Based on pairwise subsampling, the degree of clonotype sharing among donors was expected to be affected by sequencing depth. Estimated clonotype richness was generally larger for naive than for memory subsets. Higher generation probabilities were observed for clonotypes shared by all four sorted-subset donors than for non-shared clonotypes. Because the study included only a small number of donors, the genetic and exposure-history diversity represented was limited.

Regarding this clone: There is no known antigen for this receptor. No quality values exist for individual bases; no much larger clone is one base distant.

The CDR3 sequence holds 16 residues, the cysteine and phenylalanine included. Only CDR3 DNA is held: 48 bases, read in frame from base 1. The CDR1 and CDR2 encoded by the germline V gene are MNHNS and SASEGT. At the junction V is shortened by 3 bases and J by 0 bases, with 14 bases in between. Using the deep immunoSEQ assay, multiplex PCR amplified TCR CDR3 regions from genomic DNA. For each cell subset, the extracted genomic DNA was distributed evenly across all wells of several immunoSEQ 96-well plates, and each plate served as one replicate. For sorted subsets, approximately 190 ng genomic DNA, equal to tens of thousands of T cell genomes, was loaded into each replicate PCR. The purified libraries were quantified using a Qubit 3.0 fluorometer, sized with a Bioanalyzer 2100, and then quantified again using the KAPA Library Quantification kit. A separate single-read 150-cycle Illumina NextSeq 550 flow cell was used to sequence each immunoSEQ 96-well plate. Regarding the original processing steps: Because the immunoSEQ output included only junctional sequences and no quality scores, the filtering could not be the same as the filtering used for full-length reads. To assign V/J genes and CDR3, sequences were annotated using PyIR, a Python wrapper for IgBLAST v1.9, with IMGT germline references. Reads were removed for weak V/J assignments (E-value above 1e-6), missing CDR3, stop codons, out-of-frame junctions, or ambiguous translated residues. V3J clonotypes were defined as sequences sharing an identical inferred V gene, J gene, and CDR3 amino acid sequence. Percentage overlap between repertoires was computed as shared unique clonotypes divided by the size of the smaller repertoire. Repertoire richness was assessed with RTK rarefaction, the Chao1 estimator, and Recon v2.1 estimates of unobserved clonotypes. OLGA was used to compute generation probabilities for all TCRbeta clonotypes that the gDNA method yielded from several donors. TCRdb limited this immuneACCESS table to in-frame rearrangements with V and J called. A share of clones is missing; checked studies link under half to unresolved V genes, and the rest is unexplained. V, J and clone size were drawn from that table, and D and trimming were deduced from the DNA. The sample table records 190,000 or so clones; 60% to 75% of these occur just once. The biggest ten clones account for more than 9% of the sample.

Donors were healthy HIV-negative adults with no recently reported acute infections or vaccinations. Only Caucasian adults living in Nashville, Tennessee, USA were represented among the donors. CD4+ T cells were enriched by magnetic negative selection, after which naive cells were positively selected on CD45RA and the negative fraction was taken as the memory subset. Blood was obtained by leukapheresis, after which PBMCs were separated by Ficoll-Histopaque density gradient centrifugation and cryopreserved in liquid nitrogen vapor phase. Analytical flow cytometry was used to check the purity and quantity of every magnetically sorted T cell population. Each sorted fraction had its genomic DNA isolated and then quantified by UV absorbance on a Nanodrop 2000c.

The chain employs TRBV6-1 and TRBJ1-2, with the D gene too uncertain to name. Sequenced sample: memory CD4+ T cells sorted from blood. This specimen's cell subset or site label, per the study, means: CD45RA-negative fraction. This TCR derives from a man between 25 and 39 years old in good health. The DNA sequence follows: TGTGCCAGCAGTGATAGTGGGTCAGCTACTAACTATGGCTACACCTTC. Translated, it gives CASSDSGSATNYGYTF.